Presented here are 29 T cell receptor beta chains from one specimen sequenced in a study of blood T cell repertoires in COVID-19. Assay used: immunoSEQ multiplex PCR; TCRdb lists only in-frame clones, some missing. The sample gives 250,000 to 300,000 clones, about 90% of which show up once; 9.5% to 15% is in the top ten. Sequences were obtained from peripheral blood. These receptors all stem from a woman aged 25 to 39 with COVID-19, enrolled during active disease.

The V and J genes are TRBV6-1 and TRBJ2-3; a weak D match, TRBD2 (5 bases). Trimming cost V 1 base and J 5 bases, with 10 bases left between them. The germline V gene has CDR1 MNHNS and CDR2 SASEGT. This CDR3 contains 14 residues. The CDR3 DNA sequence: TGTGCCAGCAGTGAAGTAGCCGCGGGAGATACGCAGTATTTT. It encodes CASSEVAAGDTQYF.

The chain couples TRBV19 to TRBJ2-2; no reliable D call. There are 16 residues in the CDR3. Germline values: CDR1 LNHDA, CDR2 SQIVND (reference sequence). Trimming stripped 1 base from V and 4 bases from J, with 13 bases between. In nucleotides, the CDR3 is TGTGCCAGTAGTATAGTCTTGACACCTGCCACCGGGGAGCTGTTTTTT. Its protein is CASSIVLTPATGELFF.

The V and J genes are TRBV5-5 and TRBJ2-7, with D unclear. V was shortened by 3 bases and J by 3 bases, with 19 bases between the two germline ends. Germline V gives CDR1 SGHKS, CDR2 YYEKEE (reference sequence). The CDR3 extends over 16 amino acids. This chain's CDR3 is CASSSLLANLRYEQYF. The CDR3 nucleotides read TGTGCCAGCAGCTCCCTTTTAGCAAACCTTCGCTACGAGCAGTACTTC. Full variable domain (rest looked up from reference TRBV5-5 and TRBJ2-7): DAGVTQSPTHLIKTRGQQVTLRCSPISGHKSVSWYQQVLGQGPQFIFQYYEKEERGRGNFPDRFSARQFPNYSSELNVNALLLGDSALYLCASSSLLANLRYEQYFGPGTRLTVT.

The chain is built from TRBV7-2 and TRBJ2-1; 10 bases are shared with TRBD2. There are 15 residues in the CDR3. Germline V gene sequence: CDR1 SGHTA, CDR2 FQGNSA. Trimming cost V 5 bases and J 7 bases; bases outside gene matches: 8. The chain's CDR3 is CASSPELAGRNEQFF. CDR3 DNA sequence: TGTGCCAGCAGCCCAGAACTAGCGGGGAGGAATGAGCAGTTCTTC. The full variable domain, rest sourced from reference TRBV7-2 and TRBJ2-1, is GAGVSQSPSNKVTEKGKDVELRCDPISGHTALYWYRQSLGQGLEFLIYFQGNSAPDKSGLPSDRFSAERTGGSVSTLTIQRTQQEDSAVYLCASSPELAGRNEQFFGPGTRLTVL.

This chain links TRBV27 with TRBJ2-1; 13 positions agree with TRBD2. This CDR3 spans 19 amino acids. The trim removed 5 bases at V and 0 bases at J, leaving 10 bases unmatched. CDR1 is MNHEY and CDR2 is SMNVEV in the germline V gene (reference sequence). The CDR3 nucleotides read TGTGCCAGCAGTCCTCCGGGACTAGCGGGGTTCAGCTCCTACAATGAGCAGTTCTTC. Translation: CASSPPGLAGFSSYNEQFF.

The rearrangement links TRBV6-1 to TRBJ2-3; D is perhaps TRBD2 (6 bases). Per germline, CDR1 MNHNS and CDR2 SASEGT. Trimming removed 5 bases from V and 12 bases from J, with 15 bases in between. This CDR3 spans 12 amino acids. This CDR3 is CASSSPGESQYF. In DNA, the CDR3 is TGTGCCAGCAGTTCCCCGGGGGAATCTCAGTATTTT.

The rearrangement links TRBV4-1 to TRBJ1-1; a weak D match, TRBD1 (5 bases). V lost 0 bases to trimming and J lost 11 bases, with 13 bases between them. The CDR3 is 13 residues long. Looked up from germline, CDR1 is MGHRA and CDR2 is YSYEKL. This chain's CDR3 is CASSQDGGRYAFF. CDR3 nucleotides: TGCGCCAGCAGCCAAGATGGGGGGAGATATGCTTTCTTT.

This sequence joins TRBV4-2 and TRBJ2-5; no clear D gene. Germline V gene sequence: CDR1 LGHNA, CDR2 YNFKEQ. V was pared by 0 bases and J by 2 bases, with 4 bases between. CDR3 length: 13 amino acids. CDR3 coding DNA: TGTGCCAGCAGCCAAGACAGACAAGAGACCCAGTACTTC. Translation gives CASSQDRQETQYF.

V usage is TRBV7-9 and J usage is TRBJ2-3; the match to TRBD1 covers 7 bases. Germline CDR1 and CDR2: SEHNR and FQNEAQ (reference sequence). The CDR3 loop spans 16 amino acids. V was clipped by 2 bases and J by 3 bases; unmatched bases: 8. The CDR3 DNA follows: TGTGCCAGCAGCTTAAGGGCCAGGACAGGAACAGATACGCAGTATTTT. It yields the protein CASSLRARTGTDTQYF.

V usage is TRBV18 and J usage is TRBJ1-1; D is possibly TRBD1 (5 bases). Trimming took 6 bases from V and 12 from J, leaving 20 bases between them. This CDR3 region has 13 residues. Germline assignment: CDR1 KGHSH and CDR2 LQKENI. The CDR3 region is CASSRGEEEITFF. The CDR3 bases are TGTGCCAGCTCCCGGGGGGAGGAGGAGATAACTTTCTTT.

CDR3 residues: CASAPGGPRSEQYF. The DNA for the CDR3 is TGTGCTAGTGCCCCAGGGGGCCCGCGGAGTGAGCAGTACTTC. The V call is TRBV12-5, the J call TRBJ2-7, with TRBD1 matching over 8 bases. Germline CDR1 reads LGHNT; CDR2 reads FRNRAP. The CDR3 spans 14 residues. V trimming: 7 bases; J trimming: 7 bases; junction bases outside the gene matches: 12.

The chain links TRBV7-9 to TRBJ2-7; tentative D call: TRBD1 (6 bases). The CDR3 contains 13 residues. Germline V gives CDR1 SEHNR, CDR2 FQNEAQ (reference sequence). V lost 2 bases and J 3 bases, leaving 8 bases between the germline ends. CDR3 sequence (DNA): TGTGCCAGCAGCTTATTCAGGGGCTACGAGCAGTACTTC. Amino acids: CASSLFRGYEQYF. The full variable domain, its missing parts supplied by reference TRBV7-9 and TRBJ2-7, is DTGVSQNPRHKITKRGQNVTFRCDPISEHNRLYWYRQTLGQGPEFLTYFQNEAQLEKSRLLSDRFSAERPKGSFSTLEIQRTEQGDSAMYLCASSLFRGYEQYFGPGTRLTVT.

This rearrangement joins TRBV28 to TRBJ2-7; D is ambiguous. The V end lost 5 bases, the J end lost 7 bases, and 9 bases lay between the germline ends. The CDR3 extends over 11 amino acids. Germline values: CDR1 MDHEN, CDR2 SYDVKM. The DNA for the CDR3 is TGTGCCAGCAGTAGGAGCCTGGAGCAGTACTTC. Translation gives CASSRSLEQYF.

V is TRBV7-7 and J is TRBJ2-5; 11 nucleotides line up with TRBD2. V shed 3 bases, J shed 5 bases, and the junction held 5 bases outside the gene matches. The CDR3 consists of 15 residues. The germline V gene encodes CDR1 SSHAT and CDR2 FNYEAQ (reference sequence). This CDR3 reads CASSFIAGGPETQYF. The CDR3 nucleotides read TGTGCCAGCAGCTTCATAGCGGGGGGGCCGGAGACCCAGTACTTC.

This clone was found once. The V call is TRBV3-1 (or the pseudogene TRBV3-2), the J call TRBJ1-6; 7 nucleotides agree with TRBD1. Unmatched junction bases numbered 5, after V lost 0 bases and J lost 9 bases. The length of the CDR3 is 15 residues. Germline loops: CDR1 LGHDT, CDR2 YNNKEL (reference sequence). The CDR3 spells CASSQDVTGFSPLHF. The CDR3, as DNA: TGTGCCAGCAGCCAAGATGTGACAGGGTTTTCACCCCTCCACTTT.

This chain connects TRBV5-1 to TRBJ2-1; tentative D call: TRBD2 (6 bases). This CDR3 contains 15 residues. Per the germline V gene, CDR1 is SGHRS and CDR2 is YFSETQ. V was pared by 0 bases and J by 4 bases, with 11 bases between. CDR3 DNA sequence: TGCGCCAGCAGCTTGGTCGACAGCGGGTACAATGAGCAGTTCTTC. The encoded protein is CASSLVDSGYNEQFF.

The rearrangement uses TRBV11-2 and TRBJ2-7; D remains ambiguous. V was cut by 5 bases and J by 1 base, with 12 bases left in between. The germline V gene encodes CDR1 SGHAT and CDR2 FQNNGV. CDR3 length: 14 amino acids. CDR3 region: CASSQIYSSYEQYF. In DNA form, the CDR3 reads TGTGCCAGCAGCCAAATTTACAGTTCCTACGAGCAGTACTTC.

The rearrangement uses TRBV4-2 and TRBJ2-1, with unresolved D. Trimming left V 1 base short and J 8 bases short, with 9 bases between. CDR1 is LGHNA and CDR2 is YNFKEQ in the germline V gene. The CDR3 is made up of 13 amino acids. The CDR3 loop reads CASSQGRTDEQFF. Here the CDR3 DNA reads TGTGCCAGCAGCCAAGGCCGCACTGATGAGCAGTTCTTC.

In regard to this clone: At the DNA level, this CDR3 is encoded by other sequences in the same sample as well. The chain joins TRBV3-1 (or the pseudogene TRBV3-2) to TRBJ2-7; no reliable D call. Germline CDR1 and CDR2: LGHDT and YNNKEL (reference sequence). The CDR3 is 13 residues long. Trimming stripped 1 base from V and 2 bases from J, with 6 bases between. CDR3 DNA: TGTGCCAGCAGCCAAGGACATACCTACGAGCAGTACTTC. Protein product: CASSQGHTYEQYF.

The chain employs TRBV5-1 and TRBJ2-7, with TRBD1 matching over 7 bases. J lost 3 bases, V lost 4 bases, and 7 bases had no gene match. The CDR3 sequence is 14 residues long. Germline CDR1 is SGHRS and CDR2 is YFSETQ. The CDR3: CASSQTGTVYEQYF. The CDR3 region has the DNA TGCGCCAGCAGCCAGACCGGGACAGTCTACGAGCAGTACTTC.

This sequence joins TRBV4-1 and TRBJ1-2, with D hard to call. This CDR3 has 13 residues. CDR1 is MGHRA, CDR2 YSYEKL, per germline. The ends were cut back, 4 bases at V and 6 bases at J, with 12 bases in the middle. For the CDR3, the DNA is TGCGCCAGCAGCCCGACGGGAGGAAATGGCTACACCTTC. It translates to CASSPTGGNGYTF.

This rearrangement joins TRBV6-2 or TRBV6-3 to TRBJ2-1; D possibly corresponds to TRBD2 (5 bases). Trimming cost V 0 bases and J 10 bases, with 13 bases left between them. The CDR3 consists of 14 residues. Germline V gene sequence: CDR1 MNHEY, CDR2 SVGEGT. The CDR3 DNA follows: TGTGCCAGCAGTTACTCGATTAGCGTCTTCGAGCAGTTCTTC. Translating gives CASSYSISVFEQFF.

V is TRBV3-1 (or the pseudogene TRBV3-2) and J is TRBJ1-6, with D hard to call. Germline loops: CDR1 LGHDT, CDR2 YNNKEL (reference sequence). This CDR3 is built from 14 residues. V lost 3 bases, J lost 9 bases, and 12 bases lay in between. CDR3 sequence (DNA): TGTGCCAGCAGCCAGGATAGACGGAGTTCACCCCTCCACTTT. This encodes CASSQDRRSSPLHF.

The V call is TRBV4-1, the J call TRBJ1-6, with 7 positions matching TRBD1. V shed 5 bases, J shed 7 bases, and the junction held 5 bases outside the gene matches. CDR3 length: 14 amino acids. Germline assignment: CDR1 MGHRA and CDR2 YSYEKL. CDR3 bases: TGCGCCAGCAGCGAGGTAGGGGGCAATTCACCCCTCCACTTT. Translated, it gives CASSEVGGNSPLHF.

The chain couples TRBV24-1 to TRBJ1-2; D is possibly TRBD1 (5 bases). The CDR3 runs 13 residues. Germline V gene sequence: CDR1 KGHDR, CDR2 SFDVKD. V gave up 4 bases and J gave up 4 bases, with 9 bases separating them. The CDR3 protein is CATSEGQGYGYTF. CDR3 DNA: TGTGCCACCAGTGAGGGGCAGGGCTATGGCTACACCTTC.

This chain connects TRBV19 to TRBJ1-2; D possibly corresponds to TRBD1 (6 bases). The CDR3 contains 14 residues. Germline loops: CDR1 LNHDA, CDR2 SQIVND (reference sequence). Between the trimmed V and J ends, which lost 2 bases and 2 bases, there was a span of 9 bases. CDR3 DNA: TGTGCCAGTAGTATACAGGGGATCAACTATGGCTACACCTTC. Protein sequence: CASSIQGINYGYTF.

The chain carries TRBV4-1 and TRBJ1-5; 7 nucleotides agree with TRBD1. Germline CDR1 is MGHRA and CDR2 is YSYEKL. V trimming: 0 bases; J trimming: 6 bases; junction bases outside the gene matches: 8. There are 16 residues in the CDR3. CDR3 in amino acids: CASSQEETGKFQPQHF. The CDR3, as DNA: TGCGCCAGCAGCCAAGAGGAGACAGGGAAGTTTCAGCCCCAGCATTTT.

Worth noting for this clone: A much larger clone is a single base away; this may be a read error. This rearrangement joins TRBV27 to TRBJ1-5; possibly TRBD1 for D (6 bases). CDR1 and CDR2 (germline): MNHEY, SMNVEV (reference sequence). The V and J ends lost 5 bases and 0 bases respectively, with 8 bases between them. The CDR3 covers 14 residues. The CDR3, as DNA: TGTGCCAGCAGTCAGGGGTATAGCAATCAGCCCCAGCATTTT. Translation: CASSQGYSNQPQHF.

The chain employs TRBV24-1 and TRBJ2-2, with unresolved D. This CDR3 has 18 residues. CDR1 is KGHDR and CDR2 is SFDVKD in the germline V gene. Trimming stripped 2 bases from V and 6 bases from J, with 21 bases between. CDR3 in amino acids: CATSDYETSIPTPGELFF. The CDR3 nucleotides read TGTGCCACCAGTGATTACGAGACAAGTATCCCCACGCCCGGGGAGCTGTTTTTT.